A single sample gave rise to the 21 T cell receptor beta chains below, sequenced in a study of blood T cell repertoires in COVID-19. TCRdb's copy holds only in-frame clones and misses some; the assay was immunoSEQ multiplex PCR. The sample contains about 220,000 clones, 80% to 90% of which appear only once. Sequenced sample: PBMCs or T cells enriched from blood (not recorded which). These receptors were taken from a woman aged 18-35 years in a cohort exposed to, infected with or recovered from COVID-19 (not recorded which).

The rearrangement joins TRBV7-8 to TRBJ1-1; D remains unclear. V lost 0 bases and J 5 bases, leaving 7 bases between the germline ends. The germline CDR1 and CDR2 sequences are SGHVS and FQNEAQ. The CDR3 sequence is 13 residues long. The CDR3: CASSLAWQTEAFF. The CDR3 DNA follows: TGTGCCAGCAGCTTAGCTTGGCAGACTGAAGCTTTCTTT.

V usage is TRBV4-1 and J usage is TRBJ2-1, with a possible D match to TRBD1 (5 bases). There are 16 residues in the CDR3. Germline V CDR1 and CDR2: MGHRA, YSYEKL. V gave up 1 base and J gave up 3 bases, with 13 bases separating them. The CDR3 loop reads CASSQGKGVIYNEQFF. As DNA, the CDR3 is TGCGCCAGCAGCCAAGGGAAAGGGGTAATCTACAATGAGCAGTTCTTC.

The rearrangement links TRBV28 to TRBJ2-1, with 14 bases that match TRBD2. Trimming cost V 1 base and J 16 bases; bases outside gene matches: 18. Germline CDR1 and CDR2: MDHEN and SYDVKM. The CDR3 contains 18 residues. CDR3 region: CASSLSEGTPTSGGAQFF. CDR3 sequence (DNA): TGTGCCAGCAGTTTATCGGAGGGAACGCCGACTAGCGGGGGGGCCCAATTCTTC.

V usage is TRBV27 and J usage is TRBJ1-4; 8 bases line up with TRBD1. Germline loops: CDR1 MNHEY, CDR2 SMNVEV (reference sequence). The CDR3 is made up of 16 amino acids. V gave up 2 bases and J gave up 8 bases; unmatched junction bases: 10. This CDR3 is CASSLIGTGGVEKLFF. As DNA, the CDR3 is TGTGCCAGCAGTTTAATTGGGACAGGCGGTGTCGAAAAACTGTTTTTT.

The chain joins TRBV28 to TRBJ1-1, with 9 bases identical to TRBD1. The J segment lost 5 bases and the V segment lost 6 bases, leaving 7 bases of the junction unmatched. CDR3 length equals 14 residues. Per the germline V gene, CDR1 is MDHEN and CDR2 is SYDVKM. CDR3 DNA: TGTGCCAGCAGCCACGGACAGGGGAGAACTGAAGCTTTCTTT. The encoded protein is CASSHGQGRTEAFF.

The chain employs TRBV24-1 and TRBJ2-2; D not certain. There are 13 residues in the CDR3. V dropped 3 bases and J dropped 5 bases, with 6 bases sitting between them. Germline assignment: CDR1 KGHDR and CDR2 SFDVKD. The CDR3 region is CATSDPDTGELFF. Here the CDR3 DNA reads TGTGCCACCAGTGATCCAGATACCGGGGAGCTGTTTTTT.

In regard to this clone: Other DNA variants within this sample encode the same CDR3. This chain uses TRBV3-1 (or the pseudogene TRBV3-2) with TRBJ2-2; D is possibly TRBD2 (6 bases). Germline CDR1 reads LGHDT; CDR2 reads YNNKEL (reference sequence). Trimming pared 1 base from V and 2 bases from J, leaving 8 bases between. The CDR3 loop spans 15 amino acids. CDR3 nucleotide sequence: TGTGCCAGCAGCCAAGTCGGGGGTAACACCGGGGAGCTGTTTTTT. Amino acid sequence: CASSQVGGNTGELFF.

The CDR3 DNA follows: TGCAGTGCTACGGAAGCTTTCTTT. This encodes CSATEAFF. The chain couples TRBV20-1 to TRBJ1-1, with D unclear. The CDR3 extends over 8 amino acids. Per germline, CDR1 DFQATT and CDR2 SNEGSKA (reference sequence). V was clipped by 4 bases and J by 8 bases, with 2 bases between them.

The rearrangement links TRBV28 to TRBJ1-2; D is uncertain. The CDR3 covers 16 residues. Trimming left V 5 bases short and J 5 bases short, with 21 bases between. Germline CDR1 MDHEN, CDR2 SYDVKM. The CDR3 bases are TGTGCCAGCAGTGCGAGCGGTCATCTATGGGGATATGGCTACACCTTC. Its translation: CASSASGHLWGYGYTF.

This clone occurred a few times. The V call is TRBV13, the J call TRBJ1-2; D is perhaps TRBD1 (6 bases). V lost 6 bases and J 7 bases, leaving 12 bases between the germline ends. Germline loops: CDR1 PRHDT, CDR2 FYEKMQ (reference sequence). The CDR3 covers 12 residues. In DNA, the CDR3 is TGTGCCAGCAGTACAGGGCAAGGTGGCTACACCTTC. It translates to CASSTGQGGYTF.

DNA of the CDR3: TGTGCCAGCAGTGAAAGGCCCGGGACTTCGTCCTACAATGAGCAGTTCTTC. Its protein is CASSERPGTSSYNEQFF. The rearrangement uses TRBV6-1 and TRBJ2-1, with a weak D call TRBD2 (6 bases). CDR1 MNHNS and CDR2 SASEGT come from the germline V gene. CDR3 size: 17 residues. Deletions cut 2 bases from V and 1 base from J, with 15 bases between.

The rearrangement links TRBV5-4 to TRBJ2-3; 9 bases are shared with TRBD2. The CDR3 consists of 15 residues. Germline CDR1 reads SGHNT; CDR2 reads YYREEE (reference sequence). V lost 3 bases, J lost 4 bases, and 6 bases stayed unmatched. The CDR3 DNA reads TGTGCCAGCAGCTCCCGCGGGGGGGCGGCAGATACGCAGTATTTT. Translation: CASSSRGGAADTQYF.

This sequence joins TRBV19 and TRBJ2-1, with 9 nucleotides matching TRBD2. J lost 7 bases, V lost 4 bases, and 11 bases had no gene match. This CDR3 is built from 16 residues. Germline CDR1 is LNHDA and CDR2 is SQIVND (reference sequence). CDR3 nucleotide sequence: TGTGCCAGTAGTAGGGGGACTAGCCTCCTGGGGAATGAGCAGTTCTTC. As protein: CASSRGTSLLGNEQFF.

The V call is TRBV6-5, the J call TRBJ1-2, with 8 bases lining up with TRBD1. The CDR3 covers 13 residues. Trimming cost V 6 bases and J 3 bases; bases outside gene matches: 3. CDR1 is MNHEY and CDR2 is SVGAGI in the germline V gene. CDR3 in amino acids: CASRGQGDYGYTF. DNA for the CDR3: TGTGCCAGCAGAGGACAGGGAGACTATGGCTACACCTTC.

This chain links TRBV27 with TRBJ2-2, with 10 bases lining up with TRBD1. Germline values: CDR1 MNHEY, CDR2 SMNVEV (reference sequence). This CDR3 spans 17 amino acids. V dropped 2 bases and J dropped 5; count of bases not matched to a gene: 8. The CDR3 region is CASSLEGQGPSTGELFF. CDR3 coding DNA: TGTGCCAGCAGTTTAGAGGGACAGGGGCCTTCGACCGGGGAGCTGTTTTTT.

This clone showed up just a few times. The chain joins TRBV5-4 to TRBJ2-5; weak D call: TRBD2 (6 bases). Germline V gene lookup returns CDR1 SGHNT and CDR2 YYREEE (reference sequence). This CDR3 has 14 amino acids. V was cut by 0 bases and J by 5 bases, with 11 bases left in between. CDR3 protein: CASSLVEGVETQYF. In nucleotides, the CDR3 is TGTGCCAGCAGCTTGGTGGAGGGAGTCGAGACCCAGTACTTC.

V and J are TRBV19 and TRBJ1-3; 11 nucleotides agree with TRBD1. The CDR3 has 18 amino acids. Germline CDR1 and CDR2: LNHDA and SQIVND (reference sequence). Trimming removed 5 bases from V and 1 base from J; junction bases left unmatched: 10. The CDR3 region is CASSSSMGTGGSGNTIYF. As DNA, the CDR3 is TGTGCCAGTAGTTCTTCCATGGGGACAGGGGGATCTGGAAACACCATATATTTT.

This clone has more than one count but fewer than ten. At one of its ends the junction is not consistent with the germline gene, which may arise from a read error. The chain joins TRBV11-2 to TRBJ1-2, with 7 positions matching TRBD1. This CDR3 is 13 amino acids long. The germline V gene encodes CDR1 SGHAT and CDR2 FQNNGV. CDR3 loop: CASSSSLTGKVPF. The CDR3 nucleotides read TGTGCCAGCAGCTCCTCTCTGACAGGGAAGGTCCCCTTC.

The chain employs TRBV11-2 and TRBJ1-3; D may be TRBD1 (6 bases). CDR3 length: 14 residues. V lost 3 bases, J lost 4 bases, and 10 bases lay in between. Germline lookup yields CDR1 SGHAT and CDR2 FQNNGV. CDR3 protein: CASSFQQGGNTIYF. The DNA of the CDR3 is TGTGCCAGCAGCTTCCAACAGGGAGGAAACACCATATATTTT.

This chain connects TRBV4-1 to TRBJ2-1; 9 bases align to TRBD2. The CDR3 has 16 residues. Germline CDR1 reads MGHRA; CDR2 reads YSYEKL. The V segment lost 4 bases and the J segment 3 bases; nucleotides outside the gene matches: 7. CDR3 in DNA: TGCGCCAGCAGCCGCACCGGGACTAGCAGCTACAATGAGCAGTTCTTC. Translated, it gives CASSRTGTSSYNEQFF.

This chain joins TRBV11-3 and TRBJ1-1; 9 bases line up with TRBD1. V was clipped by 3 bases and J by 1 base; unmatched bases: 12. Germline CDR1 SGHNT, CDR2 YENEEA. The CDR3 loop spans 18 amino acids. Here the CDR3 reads CASSFLTGGDGTNTEAFF. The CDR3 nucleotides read TGTGCCAGCAGCTTCCTGACAGGGGGAGACGGGACGAACACTGAAGCTTTCTTT.